These 2 T cell receptor beta chains came from one sample sequenced in a study of blood T cell repertoires in COVID-19. Profiled with immunoSEQ multiplex PCR; TCRdb holds only in-frame clones, not every one. In the table there are about 99,000 clones, 85% to 90% of which are singletons. The sample taken for sequencing was peripheral blood. Every receptor here comes from a human donor in a cohort sampled during active COVID-19.

The sample holds a few counts of this clone. The V gene is TRBV2, the J gene TRBJ1-5; 9 nucleotides match TRBD1. Germline CDR1 reads SNHLY; CDR2 reads FYNNEI. The CDR3 covers 15 residues. With V trimmed by 3 bases and J by 11 bases, 11 bases remained unmatched. The CDR3 region is CASSEGGQGRSSQHF. DNA for the CDR3: TGTGCCAGCAGTGAGGGGGGACAGGGAAGGTCGTCCCAGCATTTT.

V gene TRBV7-9 combines with J gene TRBJ2-2; 14 bases line up with TRBD2. The CDR3 has 19 residues. Per the germline V gene, CDR1 is SEHNR and CDR2 is FQNEAQ (reference sequence). After removal of 2 bases from V and 4 bases from J, the junction contained 9 bases not matched to a gene. The CDR3 here is CASSLPGLAGVGPTGELFF. As DNA, the CDR3 is TGTGCCAGCAGCTTACCGGGACTAGCGGGAGTCGGGCCCACCGGGGAGCTGTTTTTT.